Presented here are 29 T cell receptor beta chains from one specimen sequenced in a study of control samples from healthy donors and cancer patients. Method: immunoSEQ multiplex PCR; TCRdb's copy keeps in-frame clones and lacks some. The sample carries about 120,000 clones, approximately 90% recorded once. The source material was blood. All receptors derive from a young woman in good health.

The chain joins TRBV28 to TRBJ2-1; weak D call: TRBD2 (6 bases). CDR1 is MDHEN, CDR2 SYDVKM, per germline. V dropped 3 bases and J dropped 7 bases, with 16 bases sitting between them. The CDR3 has 15 amino acids. CDR3 nucleotides: TGTGCCAGCAGTTTCCCGCGCGGGGCGGCTAATGAGCAGTTCTTC. It codes for CASSFPRGAANEQFF.

This clone was recorded once. This chain joins TRBV11-3 and TRBJ2-3; the D is unclear. CDR1 is SGHNT and CDR2 is YENEEA in the germline V gene. V dropped 5 bases and J dropped 4 bases, with 13 bases sitting between them. There are 14 residues in the CDR3. For the CDR3, the DNA is TGTGCCAGCAGCCCGACAAGTGAGGCAGATACGCAGTATTTT. Protein sequence: CASSPTSEADTQYF.

The CDR3 loop is CASTGTSGNTIYF. The CDR3 bases are TGTGCCAGTACTGGGACATCTGGAAACACCATATATTTT. The J gene is TRBJ1-3, the V gene TRBV19; a weak D match, TRBD1 (6 bases). The V and J ends lost 7 bases and 1 base respectively, with 8 bases between them. The CDR3 is 13 residues long. Germline-derived CDR1 and CDR2 are LNHDA and SQIVND (reference sequence).

The V gene is TRBV5-1, the J gene TRBJ2-5, with D unclear. This CDR3 comprises 13 residues. V gave up 3 bases and J gave up 5 bases, with 11 bases separating them. Germline-derived CDR1 and CDR2 are SGHRS and YFSETQ. The CDR3 nucleotides are TGCGCCAGCAGCTCAAGCTTGGCGGAGACCCAGTACTTC. Amino acids: CASSSSLAETQYF.

The chain joins TRBV6-1 to TRBJ2-6; D remains ambiguous. CDR1 and CDR2 from the germline V gene are MNHNS and SASEGT. The CDR3 has 16 amino acids. Trimming took 2 bases from V and 2 from J, leaving 10 bases between them. The CDR3 DNA reads TGTGCCAGCAGTGAAAACCCGACGGCTGGGGCCAACGTCCTGACTTTC. It yields the protein CASSENPTAGANVLTF.

This chain uses TRBV5-5 with TRBJ2-7; 9 nucleotides agree with TRBD2. This CDR3 is built from 17 residues. Trimming at V came to 5 bases and at J to 2 bases, leaving 14 bases not matched to a gene. CDR1 SGHKS and CDR2 YYEKEE come from the germline V gene (reference sequence). The CDR3 is CASRAGLAGPRTYEQYF. The CDR3 DNA follows: TGTGCCAGCAGAGCGGGGCTAGCGGGGCCAAGGACCTACGAGCAGTACTTC.

This clone was seen just once. The chain joins TRBV7-9 to TRBJ1-4, with D possibly being TRBD1 (6 bases). Trimming stripped 3 bases from V and 6 bases from J, with 14 bases between. Germline-derived CDR1 and CDR2 are SEHNR and FQNEAQ (reference sequence). The CDR3 has 15 amino acids. DNA of the CDR3: TGTGCCAGCAGCTTTACAGGGTCGCTTCATGAAAAACTGTTTTTT. Translated, it gives CASSFTGSLHEKLFF.

The chain combines TRBV11-2 with TRBJ2-3, with 11 bases that match TRBD2. This CDR3 region has 17 residues. V was clipped by 4 bases and J by 6 bases; unmatched bases: 12. Germline assignment: CDR1 SGHAT and CDR2 FQNNGV. The CDR3 loop is CASSSGVAGGPRDTQYF. The CDR3 DNA reads TGTGCCAGCAGCTCCGGGGTAGCGGGAGGGCCTCGGGATACGCAGTATTTT. Together with reference TRBV11-2 and TRBJ2-3, the CDR3 gives the full variable domain: EAGVAQSPRYKIIEKRQSVAFWCNPISGHATLYWYQQILGQGPKLLIQFQNNGVVDDSQLPKDRFSAERLKGVDSTLKIQPAKLEDSAVYLCASSSGVAGGPRDTQYFGPGTRLTVL.

J is TRBJ2-3 and V is TRBV5-1; D gene unclear. V lost 0 bases and J 8 bases, leaving 19 bases between the germline ends. From germline, CDR1 is SGHRS and CDR2 YFSETQ. The CDR3 length is 16 residues. CDR3 nucleotides: TGCGCCAGCAGCTTGGTGACGGTGGAGAACTCAGCTACGCAGTATTTT. It encodes CASSLVTVENSATQYF. Drawing the rest from reference TRBV5-1 and TRBJ2-3, the complete variable domain is KAGVTQTPRYLIKTRGQQVTLSCSPISGHRSVSWYQQTPGQGLQFLFEYFSETQRNKGNFPGRFSGRQFSNSRSEMNVSTLELGDSALYLCASSLVTVENSATQYFGPGTRLTVL.

The chain couples TRBV19 to TRBJ2-2; TRBD1 might be the D (6 bases). The CDR3 is 15 amino acids. V was shortened by 4 bases and J by 6 bases, with 15 bases between the two germline ends. The V gene's germline CDR1 is LNHDA and CDR2 SQIVND (reference sequence). DNA for the CDR3: TGTGCCAGTAGTACTCTGGTACAGGGTTCCGGGGAGCTGTTTTTT. Translation: CASSTLVQGSGELFF.

The rearrangement joins TRBV19 to TRBJ2-1; TRBD2 matches at 9 bases. There are 17 residues in the CDR3. J lost 4 bases, V lost 0 bases, and 7 bases had no gene match. Germline CDR1 and CDR2: LNHDA and SQIVND (reference sequence). The CDR3 sequence is CASSIDAASGAYNEQFF. CDR3 in DNA: TGTGCCAGTAGTATAGACGCGGCTAGCGGGGCATACAATGAGCAGTTCTTC.

The CDR3 bases are TGTGCCTGGGGAAACAGGGAAGAGACCCAGTACTTC. Residues: CAWGNREETQYF. The chain couples TRBV30 to TRBJ2-5; D is possibly TRBD1 (6 bases). This CDR3 has 12 residues. Germline values: CDR1 GTSNPN, CDR2 SVGIG (reference sequence). Trimming took off 5 bases at V and 3 bases at J, with 10 bases between the two ends.

The chain couples TRBV4-2 to TRBJ1-2; no firm D call. The CDR3 is 14 amino acids. Trimming cost V 1 base and J 4 bases, with 10 bases left between them. Per germline, CDR1 LGHNA and CDR2 YNFKEQ. This chain's CDR3 is CASSQGIGFYGYTF. As DNA, the CDR3 is TGTGCCAGCAGCCAAGGCATCGGCTTCTATGGCTACACCTTC.

This chain links TRBV7-2 with TRBJ2-3; TRBD2 agrees at 8 bases. The CDR3 consists of 19 residues. The V gene's germline CDR1 is SGHTA and CDR2 FQGNSA. Losses at the gene ends were 2 bases for V and 5 bases for J; bases not matched to a gene: 18. CDR3 protein: CASSLTRKAGGAGIDTQYF. As DNA, the CDR3 is TGTGCCAGCAGCTTAACCCGAAAGGCGGGAGGAGCGGGGATAGATACGCAGTATTTT.

The rearrangement joins TRBV28 to TRBJ2-6, with a weak D call TRBD1 (6 bases). Deletions cut 1 base from V and 0 bases from J, with 19 bases between. The CDR3 totals 20 residues. CDR1 is MDHEN and CDR2 is SYDVKM in the germline V gene. Here the CDR3 reads CASSLLPPTGTRSGANVLTF. The DNA of the CDR3 is TGTGCCAGCAGTTTATTACCCCCGACAGGCACACGCTCTGGGGCCAACGTCCTGACTTTC.

The V gene is TRBV7-2, the J gene TRBJ1-3, with D possibly being TRBD1 (5 bases). The CDR3 covers 15 residues. Trimming pared 3 bases from V and 4 bases from J, leaving 13 bases between. CDR1 and CDR2 from the germline V gene are SGHTA and FQGNSA. The CDR3 here is CASSLRGAIGNTIYF. Here the CDR3 DNA reads TGTGCCAGCAGCTTGAGAGGGGCCATAGGAAACACCATATATTTT.

The sample holds one count of this clone. The chain carries TRBV18 and TRBJ2-1; D not resolved. This CDR3 has 13 amino acids. CDR1 and CDR2 (germline): KGHSH, LQKENI. V lost 1 base, J lost 12 bases, and 13 bases lay in between. CDR3 amino acids: CASSPLSETPQFF. CDR3 nucleotides: TGTGCCAGCTCACCACTTTCCGAGACTCCGCAGTTCTTC. Filled out from reference TRBV18 and TRBJ2-1, the complete variable domain reads NAGVMQNPRHLVRRRGQEARLRCSPMKGHSHVYWYRQLPEEGLKFMVYLQKENIIDESGMPKERFSAEFPKEGPSILRIQQVVRGDSAAYFCASSPLSETPQFFGPGTRLTVL.

V gene TRBV5-6 combines with J gene TRBJ2-2, with a possible D match to TRBD2 (5 bases). CDR1 is SGHDT, CDR2 YYEEEE, per germline. This CDR3 is built from 18 residues. Trimming left V 2 bases short and J 6 bases short, with 23 bases between. The chain's CDR3 is CASSFASARPEVSGELFF. Written as DNA, the CDR3 is TGTGCCAGCAGCTTCGCATCGGCCCGACCGGAGGTTTCCGGGGAGCTGTTTTTT.

The genes are TRBV19 and TRBJ1-1, with a weak D call TRBD1 (6 bases). CDR1 is LNHDA, CDR2 SQIVND, per germline (reference sequence). V gave up 6 bases and J gave up 4 bases, with 15 bases separating them. The length of the CDR3 is 14 residues. The DNA of the CDR3 is TGTGCCAGTAGCCCGACAGGCGCACTCACTGAAGCTTTCTTT. This codes for CASSPTGALTEAFF.

The chain joins TRBV4-3 to TRBJ1-2; tentative D call: TRBD1 (6 bases). This CDR3 comprises 15 residues. Germline V CDR1 and CDR2: LGHNA, YSLEER. Between the trimmed V and J ends, which lost 4 bases and 4 bases, there was a span of 16 bases. Written as DNA, the CDR3 is TGCGCCAGCAGCCCACGGGACCAGGGGATCTATGGCTACACCTTC. Protein: CASSPRDQGIYGYTF.

The V call is TRBV28, the J call TRBJ2-7, with 11 positions matching TRBD1. V gave up 4 bases and J gave up 7 bases; unmatched junction bases: 12. The CDR3 is 16 residues long. Per germline, CDR1 MDHEN and CDR2 SYDVKM. The CDR3 DNA follows: TGTGCCAGCAGTTCCCCACCCGGACAGGGGGCCGGGGAGCAGTACTTC. It encodes CASSSPPGQGAGEQYF.

This clone was recorded only once. The chain has TRBV6-2 or TRBV6-3 and TRBJ2-4; 7 bases match TRBD2. V was clipped by 4 bases and J by 1 base; unmatched bases: 4. Germline lookup yields CDR1 MNHEY and CDR2 SVGEGT. The CDR3 has 15 residues. Written as DNA, the CDR3 is TGTGCCAGCAGTTCCTTGGGAGGGGCCAAAAACATTCAGTACTTC. Translation gives CASSSLGGAKNIQYF.

The V call is TRBV14, the J call TRBJ2-5, with no clear D. The CDR3 is 14 residues long. Per the germline V gene, CDR1 is SGHDN and CDR2 is FVKESK. V shed 0 bases and J shed 0 bases, with 5 bases lying between them. This CDR3 reads CASSQDSYQETQYF. The DNA of the CDR3 is TGTGCCAGCAGCCAAGACTCGTACCAAGAGACCCAGTACTTC.

The chain combines TRBV7-6 with TRBJ2-3; 10 positions agree with TRBD1. With V trimmed by 6 bases and J by 3 bases, 6 bases remained unmatched. This CDR3 is 15 amino acids long. Germline lookup yields CDR1 SGHVS and CDR2 FNYEAQ. CDR3: CASRPTGGRTDTQYF. The DNA of the CDR3 is TGTGCCAGCAGACCGACAGGGGGCAGGACAGATACGCAGTATTTT.

The genes are TRBV28 and TRBJ2-7; D may be TRBD1 or TRBD2 (6 bases each). Germline V gene lookup returns CDR1 MDHEN and CDR2 SYDVKM. The CDR3 contains 14 residues. Trimming shortened V by 7 bases and J by 2 bases, and 15 bases separated the two germline ends. For the CDR3, the DNA is TGTGCCAGCAAACTCGGGGGCGACCCCTACGAGCAGTACTTC. Amino acid sequence: CASKLGGDPYEQYF.

This chain uses TRBV28 with TRBJ1-1; no definite D call. CDR1 and CDR2 (germline): MDHEN, SYDVKM. The CDR3 runs 12 residues. Trimming removed 1 base at V and 4 bases at J, with 4 bases between. CDR3 residues: CASSLYLTEAFF. DNA of the CDR3: TGTGCCAGCAGTTTATACCTCACTGAAGCTTTCTTT.

Worth noting for this clone: The same CDR3 is also encoded by other DNA sequences in this sample. V and J are TRBV10-3 and TRBJ2-7, with unresolved D. The CDR3 has 11 amino acids. V was cut by 2 bases and J by 4 bases, with 3 bases left in between. Germline assignment: CDR1 ENHRY and CDR2 SYGVKD. The CDR3 DNA follows: TGTGCCATCAGTGAGCGGTACGAGCAGTACTTC. Its protein is CAISERYEQYF.

As concerns this clone: Other DNA sequences in the same sample also yield this CDR3. V gene TRBV6-5 combines with J gene TRBJ2-3, with 7 bases that match TRBD2. Germline lookup yields CDR1 MNHEY and CDR2 SVGAGI. With 8 bases clipped from V and 2 bases from J, the junction kept 10 bases outside the gene matches. The CDR3 totals 15 residues. The CDR3 reads CASSRTGRVTDTQYF. CDR3 bases: TGTGCCAGCTCCCGCACGGGGAGGGTCACAGATACGCAGTATTTT.

The genes are TRBV6-2 or TRBV6-3 and TRBJ2-7; D may correspond to TRBD1 or TRBD2 (5 bases each). Germline CDR1 is MNHEY and CDR2 is SVGEGT. V was shortened by 2 bases and J by 2 bases, with 19 bases between the two germline ends. CDR3 size: 17 residues. The DNA of the CDR3 is TGTGCCAGCAGTTACCGGGACGGAGTAGGTTCCACCTACGAGCAGTACTTC. This translates into CASSYRDGVGSTYEQYF.